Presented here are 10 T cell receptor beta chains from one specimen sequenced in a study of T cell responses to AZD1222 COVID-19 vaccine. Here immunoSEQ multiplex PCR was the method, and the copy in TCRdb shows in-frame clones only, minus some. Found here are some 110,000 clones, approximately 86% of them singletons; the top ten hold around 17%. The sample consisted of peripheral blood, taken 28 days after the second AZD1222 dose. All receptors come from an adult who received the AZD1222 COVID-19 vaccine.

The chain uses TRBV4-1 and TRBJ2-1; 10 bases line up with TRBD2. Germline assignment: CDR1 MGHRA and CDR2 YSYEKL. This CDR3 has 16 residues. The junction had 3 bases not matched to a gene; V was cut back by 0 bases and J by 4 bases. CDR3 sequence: CASSQELAGNYNEQFF. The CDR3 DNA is TGCGCCAGCAGCCAAGAACTAGCGGGAAATTACAATGAGCAGTTCTTC.

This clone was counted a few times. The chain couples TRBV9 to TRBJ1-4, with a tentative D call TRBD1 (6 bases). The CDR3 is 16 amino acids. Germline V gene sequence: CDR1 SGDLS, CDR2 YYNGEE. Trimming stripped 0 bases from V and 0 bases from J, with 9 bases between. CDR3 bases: TGTGCCAGCAGCGTAGGACCAGGGGCAACTAATGAAAAACTGTTTTTT. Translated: CASSVGPGATNEKLFF.

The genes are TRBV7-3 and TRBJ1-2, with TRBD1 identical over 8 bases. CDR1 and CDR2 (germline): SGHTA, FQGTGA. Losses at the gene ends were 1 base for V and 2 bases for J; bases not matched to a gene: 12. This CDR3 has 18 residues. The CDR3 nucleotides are TGTGCCAGCAGCTTAAGTTCGGGACAGGCAATCCCCAACTATGGCTACACCTTC. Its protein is CASSLSSGQAIPNYGYTF. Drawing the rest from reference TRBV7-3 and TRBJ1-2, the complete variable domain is GAGVSQTPSNKVTEKGKYVELRCDPISGHTALYWYRQSLGQGPEFLIYFQGTGAADDSGLPNDRFFAVRPEGSVSTLKIQRTERGDSAVYLCASSLSSGQAIPNYGYTFGSGTRLTVV.

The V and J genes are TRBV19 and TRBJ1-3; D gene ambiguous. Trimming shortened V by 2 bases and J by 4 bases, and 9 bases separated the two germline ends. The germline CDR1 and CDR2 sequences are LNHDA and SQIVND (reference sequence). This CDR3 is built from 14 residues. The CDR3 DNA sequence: TGTGCCAGTAGTATACTGGGGATCGGAAACACCATATATTTT. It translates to CASSILGIGNTIYF.

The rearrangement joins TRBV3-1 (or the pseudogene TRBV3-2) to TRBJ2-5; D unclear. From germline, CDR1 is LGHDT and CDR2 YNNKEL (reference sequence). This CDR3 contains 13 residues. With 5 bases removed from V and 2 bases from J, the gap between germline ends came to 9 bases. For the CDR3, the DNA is TGTGCCAGCAGCAAAAGAGTACAAGAGACCCAGTACTTC. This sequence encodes CASSKRVQETQYF.

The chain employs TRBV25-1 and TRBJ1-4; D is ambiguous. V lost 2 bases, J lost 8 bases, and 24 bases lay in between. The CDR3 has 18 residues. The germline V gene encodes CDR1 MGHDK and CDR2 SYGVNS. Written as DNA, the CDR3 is TGTGCCAGCAGTGAACACAGCCGAGGCGTTGTTATTCAGGAAAAACTGTTTTTT. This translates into CASSEHSRGVVIQEKLFF.

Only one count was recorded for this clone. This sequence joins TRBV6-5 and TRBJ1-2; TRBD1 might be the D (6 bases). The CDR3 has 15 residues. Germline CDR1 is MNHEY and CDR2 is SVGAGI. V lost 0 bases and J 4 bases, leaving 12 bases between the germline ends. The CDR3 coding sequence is TGTGCCAGCAGTTACTCGATACAGGGCGGCTATGGCTACACCTTC. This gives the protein CASSYSIQGGYGYTF.

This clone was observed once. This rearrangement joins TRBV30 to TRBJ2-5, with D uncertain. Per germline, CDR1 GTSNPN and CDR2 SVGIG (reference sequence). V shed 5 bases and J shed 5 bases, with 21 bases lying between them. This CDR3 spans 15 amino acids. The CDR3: CAWGNGPSIGETQYF. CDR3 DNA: TGTGCCTGGGGAAACGGGCCCTCGATTGGGGAGACCCAGTACTTC.

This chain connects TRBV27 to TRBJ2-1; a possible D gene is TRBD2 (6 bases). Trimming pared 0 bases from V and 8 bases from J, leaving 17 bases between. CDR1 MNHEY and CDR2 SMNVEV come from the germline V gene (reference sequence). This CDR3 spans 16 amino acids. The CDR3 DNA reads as TGTGCCAGCAGTTTATCCCGGGGGACCGGACGCGATGAGCAGTTCTTC. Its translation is CASSLSRGTGRDEQFF.

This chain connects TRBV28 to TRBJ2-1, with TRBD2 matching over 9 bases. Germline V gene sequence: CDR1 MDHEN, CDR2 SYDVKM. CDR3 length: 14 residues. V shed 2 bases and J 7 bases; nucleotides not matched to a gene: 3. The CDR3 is CASSLAGGGNEQFF. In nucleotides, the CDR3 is TGTGCCAGCAGTTTAGCGGGAGGGGGGAATGAGCAGTTCTTC.